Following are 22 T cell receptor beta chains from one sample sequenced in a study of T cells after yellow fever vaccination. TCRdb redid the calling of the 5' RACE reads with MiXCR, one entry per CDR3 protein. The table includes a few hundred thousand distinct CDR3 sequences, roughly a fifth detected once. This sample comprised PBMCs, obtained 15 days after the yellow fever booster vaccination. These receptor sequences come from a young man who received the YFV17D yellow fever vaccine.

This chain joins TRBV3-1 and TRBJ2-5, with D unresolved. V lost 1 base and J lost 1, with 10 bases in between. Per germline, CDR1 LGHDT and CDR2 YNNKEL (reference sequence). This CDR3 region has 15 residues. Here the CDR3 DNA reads TGTGCCAGCAGCCAAGTCTGGGCAGGCCAAGAGACCCAGTACTTC. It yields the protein CASSQVWAGQETQYF.

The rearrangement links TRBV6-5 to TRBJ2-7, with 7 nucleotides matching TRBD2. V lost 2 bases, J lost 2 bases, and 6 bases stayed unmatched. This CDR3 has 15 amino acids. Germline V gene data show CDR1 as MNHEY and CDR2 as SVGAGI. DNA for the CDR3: TGTGCCAGCAGTTACCTGGCTAGCGGCCCCTACGAGCAGTACTTC. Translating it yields CASSYLASGPYEQYF.

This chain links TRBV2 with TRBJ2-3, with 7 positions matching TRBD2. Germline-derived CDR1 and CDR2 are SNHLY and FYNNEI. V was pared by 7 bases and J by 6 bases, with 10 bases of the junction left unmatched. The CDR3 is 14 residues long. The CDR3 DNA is TGTGCCAGCACCCGGGGCGCGGGAGAGGATACGCAGTATTTT. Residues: CASTRGAGEDTQYF.

The CDR3 region is CASSADLYNEQFF. In DNA form, the CDR3 reads TGTGCCAGCAGCGCAGATTTATACAATGAGCAGTTCTTC. The gene calls are TRBV11-2 and TRBJ2-1; D gene unclear. CDR1 is SGHAT, CDR2 FQNNGV, per germline. V lost 5 bases and J lost 4, with 9 bases in between. The CDR3 length is 13 residues.

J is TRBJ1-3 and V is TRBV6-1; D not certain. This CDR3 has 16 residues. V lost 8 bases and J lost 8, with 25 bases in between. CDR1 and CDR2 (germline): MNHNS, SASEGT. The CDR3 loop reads CASSVSSVTFGDTIYF. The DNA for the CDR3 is TGTGCCAGCTCGGTCAGTAGCGTTACCTTCGGGGACACCATATATTTT.

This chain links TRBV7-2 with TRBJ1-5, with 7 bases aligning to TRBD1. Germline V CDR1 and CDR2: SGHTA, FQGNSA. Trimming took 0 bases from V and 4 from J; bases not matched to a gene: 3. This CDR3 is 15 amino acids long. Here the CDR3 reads CASSLAGQLNQPQHF. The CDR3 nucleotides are TGTGCCAGCAGCTTAGCGGGACAGCTTAATCAGCCCCAGCATTTT.

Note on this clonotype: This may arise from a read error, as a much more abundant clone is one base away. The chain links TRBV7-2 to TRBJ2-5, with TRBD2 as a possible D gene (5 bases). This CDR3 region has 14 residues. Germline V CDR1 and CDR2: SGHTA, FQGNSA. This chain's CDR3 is CVSSLDSAEETQYF. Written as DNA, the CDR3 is TGTGTCAGCAGCTTAGATAGCGCTGAAGAGACCCAGTACTTC.

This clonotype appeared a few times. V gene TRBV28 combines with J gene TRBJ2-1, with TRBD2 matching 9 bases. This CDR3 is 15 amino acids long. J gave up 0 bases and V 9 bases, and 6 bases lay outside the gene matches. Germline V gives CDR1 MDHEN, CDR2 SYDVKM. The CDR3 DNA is TGTGCCAGTGGAGTAGCGGGAGTCTCCTACAATGAGCAGTTCTTC. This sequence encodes CASGVAGVSYNEQFF.

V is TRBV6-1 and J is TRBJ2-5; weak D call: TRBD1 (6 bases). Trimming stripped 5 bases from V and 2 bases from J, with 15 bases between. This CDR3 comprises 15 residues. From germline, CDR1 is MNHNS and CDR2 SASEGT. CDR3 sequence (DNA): TGTGCCAGCAGTAAAATAACGACAGGTCAAGAGACCCAGTACTTC. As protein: CASSKITTGQETQYF.

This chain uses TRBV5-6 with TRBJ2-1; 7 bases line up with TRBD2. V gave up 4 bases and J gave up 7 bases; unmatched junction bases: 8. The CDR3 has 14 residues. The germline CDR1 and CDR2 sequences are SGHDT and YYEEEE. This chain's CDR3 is CASSVGLVRNEQFF. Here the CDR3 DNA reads TGTGCCAGCAGCGTTGGACTAGTTCGAAATGAGCAGTTCTTC.

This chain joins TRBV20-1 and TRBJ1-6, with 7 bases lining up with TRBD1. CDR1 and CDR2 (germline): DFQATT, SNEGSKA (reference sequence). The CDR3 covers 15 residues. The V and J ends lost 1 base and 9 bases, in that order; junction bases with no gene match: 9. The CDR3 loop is CSARASTGVASPLHF. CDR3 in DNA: TGCAGTGCTAGAGCCTCCACAGGGGTTGCTTCACCCCTCCACTTT.

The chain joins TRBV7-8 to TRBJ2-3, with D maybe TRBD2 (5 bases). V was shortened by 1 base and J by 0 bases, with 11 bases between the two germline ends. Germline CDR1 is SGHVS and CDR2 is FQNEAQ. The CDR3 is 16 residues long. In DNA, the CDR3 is TGTGCCAGCAGCTTAGGGGGAGTCGAGAGCACAGATACGCAGTATTTT. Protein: CASSLGGVESTDTQYF.

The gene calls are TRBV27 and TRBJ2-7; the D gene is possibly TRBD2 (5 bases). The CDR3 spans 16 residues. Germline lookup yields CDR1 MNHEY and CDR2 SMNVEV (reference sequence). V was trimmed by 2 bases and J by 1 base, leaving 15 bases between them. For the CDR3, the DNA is TGTGCCAGCAGTTTAACCGGACTGTCTGGTTCCTACGAGCAGTACTTC. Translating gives CASSLTGLSGSYEQYF.

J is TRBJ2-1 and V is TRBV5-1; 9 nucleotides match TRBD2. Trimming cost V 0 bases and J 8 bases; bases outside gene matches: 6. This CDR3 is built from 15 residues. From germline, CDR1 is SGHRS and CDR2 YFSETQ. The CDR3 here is CASSLEAGGIDEQFF. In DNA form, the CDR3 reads TGCGCCAGCAGCTTGGAAGCGGGAGGTATAGATGAGCAGTTCTTC.

CDR3 in amino acids: CASSIEQGAAYEQYF. The DNA of the CDR3 is TGTGCCAGCAGTATAGAACAGGGGGCGGCGTACGAGCAGTACTTC. The chain recombines TRBV27 with TRBJ2-7; 9 nucleotides agree with TRBD1. The CDR3 runs 15 residues. Germline CDR1 reads MNHEY; CDR2 reads SMNVEV (reference sequence). V shed 5 bases, J shed 4 bases, and the junction held 9 bases outside the gene matches.

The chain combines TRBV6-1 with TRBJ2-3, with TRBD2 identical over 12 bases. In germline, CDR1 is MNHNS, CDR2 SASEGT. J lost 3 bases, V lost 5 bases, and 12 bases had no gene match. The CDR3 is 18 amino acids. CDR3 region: CASSPRSSGRARTDTQYF. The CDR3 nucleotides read TGTGCCAGCAGTCCGAGATCTAGCGGGAGGGCTAGGACAGATACGCAGTATTTT.

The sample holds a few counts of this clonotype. The CDR3, as DNA: TGTGCCATCAGTGAGGATGGTAGTCACTACGAGCAGTACTTC. Translating it yields CAISEDGSHYEQYF. The genes are TRBV10-3 and TRBJ2-7, with D unresolved. This CDR3 has 14 residues. Deletions cut 2 bases from V and 3 bases from J, with 11 bases between. Germline values: CDR1 ENHRY, CDR2 SYGVKD.

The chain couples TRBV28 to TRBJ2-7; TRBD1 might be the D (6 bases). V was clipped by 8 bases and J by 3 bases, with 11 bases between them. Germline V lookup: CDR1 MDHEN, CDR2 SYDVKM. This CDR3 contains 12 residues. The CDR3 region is CASGGQIYEQYF. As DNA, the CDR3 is TGTGCCAGCGGGGGCCAGATCTACGAGCAGTACTTC.

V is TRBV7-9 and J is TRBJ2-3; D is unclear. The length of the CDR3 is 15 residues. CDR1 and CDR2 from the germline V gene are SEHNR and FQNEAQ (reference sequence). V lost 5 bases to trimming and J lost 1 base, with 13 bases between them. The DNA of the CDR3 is TGTGCCAGCAGCAATCCATACGCGGGCACAGATACGCAGTATTTT. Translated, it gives CASSNPYAGTDTQYF.

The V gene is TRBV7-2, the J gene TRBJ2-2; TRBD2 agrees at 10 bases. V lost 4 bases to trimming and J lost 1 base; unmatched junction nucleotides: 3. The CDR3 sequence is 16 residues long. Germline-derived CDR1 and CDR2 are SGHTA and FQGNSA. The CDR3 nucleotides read TGTGCCAGCAGCTCTCGACTAGCGGGGAACACCGGGGAGCTGTTTTTT. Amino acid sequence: CASSSRLAGNTGELFF.

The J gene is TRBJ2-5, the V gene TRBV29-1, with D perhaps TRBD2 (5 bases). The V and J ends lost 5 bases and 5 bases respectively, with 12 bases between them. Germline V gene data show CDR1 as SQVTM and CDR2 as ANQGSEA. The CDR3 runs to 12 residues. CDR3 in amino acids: CSVRMGGETQYF. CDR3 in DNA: TGCAGCGTTAGAATGGGCGGGGAGACCCAGTACTTC.

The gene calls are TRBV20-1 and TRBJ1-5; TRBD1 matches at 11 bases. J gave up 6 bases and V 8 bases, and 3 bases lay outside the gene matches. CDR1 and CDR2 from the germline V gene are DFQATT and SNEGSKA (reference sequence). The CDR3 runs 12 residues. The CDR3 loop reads CSLDRGPQPQHF. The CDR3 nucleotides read TGCAGTCTGGACAGGGGGCCTCAGCCCCAGCATTTT.